This is a list of T cell receptor beta chains from one sample in a study of T cell repertoires in cytomegalovirus infection. These TCRs are of unknown antigen specificity. MiXCR was run by TCRdb on the reads, yielding one entry per CDR3 protein. The data show 450,000 to 650,000 distinct CDR3 sequences, with about 40% seen just once and 40% to 60% held by the top ten. The input for sequencing was cultured PBMCs, taken from culture after CMV antigen stimulation. Receptors originate from a human donor in good health (CMV status not recorded). Some clones in this sample may be carry-over from other donors' samples. CDR3s include the opening cysteine and the closing phenylalanine or tryptophan. Fields, in order: D gene, clone size, J gene, CDR3 length, V gene, CDR3 protein, CDR3 DNA. A D gene is named only where the DNA matches it firmly. Size is omitted from some rows. Given values are once, few, many or a class for expanded clones.

>TRBD2|-|TRBJ2-2|15|TRBV6-2/TRBV6-3
CASKEDAIEGGGLFF
TGTGCCAGCAAAGAAGACGCCATCGAGGGCGGGGGGCTGTTTTTT
>-|-|TRBJ1-1|13|TRBV5-4
CASSPPGRSEAFF
TGTGCCAGCAGCCCCCCCGGCCGGAGTGAAGCTTTCTTT
>-|few|TRBJ1-1|13|TRBV7-2
CASSLRAGTEAFF
TGTGCCAGCAGCTTACGGGCAGGGACTGAAGCTTTCTTT
>TRBD2|once|TRBJ2-1|16|TRBV20-1
CSARLAGAKIYNEQFF
TGCAGTGCTAGGCTAGCGGGGGCGAAAATCTACAATGAGCAGTTCTTC
>-|-|TRBJ2-3|13|TRBV11-2
CASSSTSLDTQYF
TGTGCCAGCAGCTCAACTAGTCTGGATACGCAGTATTTT
>TRBD1|-|TRBJ2-5|15|TRBV7-6
CASSYFWDSQETQYF
TGTGCCAGCAGCTACTTTTGGGACAGCCAAGAGACCCAGTACTTC
>TRBD1|-|TRBJ1-1|13|TRBV2
CAGDQGAGTEAFF
TGTGCCGGTGACCAGGGGGCGGGGACTGAAGCTTTCTTT
>TRBD2|-|TRBJ2-1|14|TRBV7-9
CASSRPPGGNEQFF
TGTGCCAGCAGCCGCCCACCGGGGGGAAATGAGCAGTTCTTC
>-|few|TRBJ1-5|12|TRBV20-1
CSYRQGDQPQHF
TGCAGTTATAGGCAGGGCGATCAGCCCCAGCATTTT
>-|-|TRBJ2-1|17|TRBV24-1
CATSALGLTDRHNEQFF
TGTGCCACCAGTGCCTTAGGGCTCACGGACCGCCACAATGAGCAGTTCTTC
>TRBD2|few|TRBJ2-7|15|TRBV11-2
CASSTGTSGFYEQYF
TGTGCCAGCAGCACGGGGACTAGCGGGTTTTACGAGCAGTACTTC
>-|-|TRBJ2-5|14|TRBV6-6
CASSYSRGWETQYF
TGTGCCAGCAGTTACTCGCGGGGCTGGGAGACCCAGTACTTC
>-|few|TRBJ2-1|15|TRBV7-6
CASSLSGGASNEQFF
TGTGCCAGCAGCTTAAGTGGTGGGGCGAGCAATGAGCAGTTCTTC
>-|few|TRBJ1-2|15|TRBV7-6
CASSSRQVPNYGYTF
TGTGCCAGCAGCTCCAGACAGGTTCCTAACTATGGCTACACCTTC
>-|-|TRBJ2-1|12|TRBV2
CASSGRGEQQFF
TGTGCCAGCAGTGGCAGGGGGGAGCAGCAGTTCTTC
>TRBD2|few|TRBJ2-1|17|TRBV24-1
CATSDSAGGDFYNEQFF
TGTGCCACCAGTGACTCGGCGGGAGGGGACTTTTACAATGAGCAGTTCTTC
>-|-|TRBJ2-7|14|TRBV7-2
CASSNPGLRYEQYF
TGTGCCAGCAGCAATCCGGGACTTCGCTACGAGCAGTACTTC
>TRBD1|many|TRBJ2-7|15|TRBV11-2
CASSYRDRSSYEQYF
TGTGCCAGCAGCTACCGGGACAGGAGCTCCTACGAGCAGTACTTC
>TRBD2|few|TRBJ2-1|15|TRBV7-6
CASSLGLLAANEQFF
TGTGCCAGCAGCTTAGGGCTCCTAGCGGCAAATGAGCAGTTCTTC
>TRBD2|-|TRBJ2-3|16|TRBV5-1
CASSPVLAGGGDTQYF
TGCGCCAGCAGCCCAGTACTAGCGGGAGGTGGAGATACGCAGTATTTT
>TRBD2|-|TRBJ2-1|16|TRBV20-1
CSATGLAVSSYNEQFF
TGCAGTGCTACGGGACTAGCGGTCAGCTCCTACAATGAGCAGTTCTTC
>TRBD2|-|TRBJ2-5|16|TRBV7-2
CASSHPLAPTGETQYF
TGTGCCAGCAGCCACCCACTAGCGCCCACCGGAGAGACCCAGTACTTC
>TRBD1|few|TRBJ1-5|16|TRBV19
CASSARQGGSNQPQHF
TGTGCCAGTAGTGCAAGACAGGGAGGCAGCAATCAGCCCCAGCATTTT